The 32 T cell receptor beta chains in this list originate from one sample, sequenced in a study of OX40 agonist ivuxolimab in advanced cancers. Assay: immunoSEQ multiplex PCR; the TCRdb copy retains only in-frame clones and omits some. The sample records 30,000 to 45,000 clones, approximately 90% being singletons. Sequenced here: CD4+ or CD8+ T cells sorted from blood, sampled in a trial of the OX40 agonist ivuxolimab. These receptor sequences come from an adult with an advanced solid tumor such as melanoma, head and neck, liver or kidney cancer.

The rearrangement joins TRBV7-2 to TRBJ2-1; 8 bases are shared with TRBD1. The CDR3 spans 15 residues. Per the germline V gene, CDR1 is SGHTA and CDR2 is FQGNSA. V shed 6 bases, J shed 5 bases, and the junction held 9 bases outside the gene matches. The CDR3 loop is CASSLGQGMHNEQFF. The DNA of the CDR3 is TGTGCCAGCAGTCTTGGACAGGGAATGCACAATGAGCAGTTCTTC.

The rearrangement uses TRBV11-2 and TRBJ2-7, with unresolved D. Trimming left V 5 bases short and J 2 bases short, with 13 bases between. Per germline, CDR1 SGHAT and CDR2 FQNNGV. The CDR3 has 14 residues. The CDR3 protein is CASSPRDGTYEQYF. CDR3 sequence (DNA): TGTGCCAGCAGCCCGCGAGACGGTACCTACGAGCAGTACTTC.

The chain combines TRBV18 with TRBJ2-3, with D uncertain. Looked up from germline, CDR1 is KGHSH and CDR2 is LQKENI. The length of the CDR3 is 12 residues. The V and J ends lost 1 base and 6 bases respectively, with 5 bases between them. CDR3 DNA sequence: TGTGCCAGCTCACCACTTAAGGATACGCAGTATTTT. Protein product: CASSPLKDTQYF.

This clone was picked up one time. The CDR3 here is CASSTGTSGGADEQYF. CDR3 nucleotide sequence: TGCGCCAGCAGCACGGGGACTAGCGGGGGGGCCGACGAGCAGTACTTC. The rearrangement uses TRBV5-1 and TRBJ2-7; 16 bases agree with TRBD2. Germline CDR1 is SGHRS and CDR2 is YFSETQ. The J segment lost 5 bases and the V segment lost 4 bases, leaving 6 bases of the junction unmatched. This CDR3 spans 16 amino acids.

The chain has TRBV10-3 and TRBJ1-3, with TRBD1 matching over 8 bases. Germline trimming cut 11 bases from V and 0 bases from J; bases unmatched to any gene: 9. CDR1 and CDR2 from the germline V gene are ENHRY and SYGVKD. This CDR3 comprises 15 residues. CDR3: CASGTGLPSGNTIYF. Written as DNA, the CDR3 is TGTGCCTCTGGGACAGGCCTCCCCTCTGGAAACACCATATATTTT.

The rearrangement joins TRBV5-1 to TRBJ1-3, with TRBD1 as a possible D gene (5 bases). Trimming pared 6 bases from V and 1 base from J, leaving 14 bases between. The CDR3 spans 15 residues. The germline V gene encodes CDR1 SGHRS and CDR2 YFSETQ. The CDR3 is CASTQGGGSGNTIYF. In DNA form, the CDR3 reads TGCGCCAGCACCCAGGGTGGGGGATCTGGAAACACCATATATTTT.

The CDR3 nucleotides are TGTGCCAGCAGCCCATCGGGGGGGTCCACTGAAGCTTTCTTT. Translated, it gives CASSPSGGSTEAFF. This chain uses TRBV4-2 with TRBJ1-1, with D perhaps TRBD1 (5 bases). CDR3 length: 14 residues. Germline CDR1 reads LGHNA; CDR2 reads YNFKEQ. The V end was cut by 4 bases, the J end by 4 bases, with 13 bases between.

This rearrangement joins TRBV19 to TRBJ2-3, with D perhaps matching TRBD2 (5 bases). Germline values: CDR1 LNHDA, CDR2 SQIVND (reference sequence). V gave up 11 bases and J gave up 4 bases, with 13 bases separating them. CDR3 length: 12 residues. Here the CDR3 reads CAASIGSDTQYF. Here the CDR3 DNA reads TGTGCCGCTAGCATAGGGTCAGATACGCAGTATTTT.

V and J are TRBV7-8 and TRBJ2-6, with D perhaps matching TRBD1 (6 bases). From germline, CDR1 is SGHVS and CDR2 FQNEAQ. V lost 4 bases, J lost 2 bases, and 12 bases lay in between. The CDR3 loop spans 16 amino acids. CDR3 coding DNA: TGTGCCAGCAGCTCGGAGACAGGCCCTGGGGCCAACGTCCTGACTTTC. Translating gives CASSSETGPGANVLTF.

CDR3 nucleotides: TGTGCCAGCGGTCGAAGGAGAGAAAAACTGTTTTTT. It encodes CASGRRREKLFF. The chain couples TRBV6-5 to TRBJ1-4, with D uncertain. The V and J ends lost 8 bases and 8 bases respectively, with 12 bases between them. The CDR3 has 12 amino acids. Per germline, CDR1 MNHEY and CDR2 SVGAGI.

This chain connects TRBV29-1 to TRBJ2-7; 7 nucleotides align to TRBD1. J was trimmed by 4 bases and V by 4 bases; bases with no gene match: 4. Per the germline V gene, CDR1 is SQVTM and CDR2 is ANQGSEA. CDR3 length: 12 amino acids. The CDR3 DNA is TGCAGCGTTGGAGGGGGCGGGTACGAGCAGTACTTC. As protein: CSVGGGGYEQYF.

The rearrangement links TRBV5-1 to TRBJ1-1; 10 bases align to TRBD1. Germline values: CDR1 SGHRS, CDR2 YFSETQ. Losses at the gene ends were 2 bases for V and 7 bases for J; bases not matched to a gene: 5. The CDR3 length is 14 residues. The CDR3 loop reads CASSLGTGEVEAFF. The CDR3 nucleotides read TGCGCCAGCAGCTTAGGGACAGGGGAAGTTGAAGCTTTCTTT.

This clone has a single count. The chain recombines TRBV5-5 with TRBJ1-1; maybe TRBD1 (5 bases). This CDR3 spans 15 amino acids. Trimming pared 1 base from V and 5 bases from J, leaving 15 bases between. CDR1 and CDR2 from the germline V gene are SGHKS and YYEKEE (reference sequence). CDR3 DNA: TGTGCCAGCAGCTTGTGGGGGGAGGGAGGGACTGAAGCTTTCTTT. Its protein product is CASSLWGEGGTEAFF.

The chain has TRBV28 and TRBJ1-2, with a possible D match to TRBD1 (6 bases). The ends were cut back, 7 bases at V and 1 base at J, with 13 bases in the middle. The CDR3 consists of 14 residues. Germline loops: CDR1 MDHEN, CDR2 SYDVKM. CDR3 protein: CASTRDTYNYGYTF. The DNA of the CDR3 is TGTGCCAGCACCAGGGACACCTATAACTATGGCTACACCTTC.

The rearrangement uses TRBV6-5 and TRBJ1-4; D unclear. The V gene's germline CDR1 is MNHEY and CDR2 SVGAGI. Trimming removed 4 bases from V and 5 bases from J, with 14 bases in between. This CDR3 is 15 amino acids long. CDR3 protein: CASSSTALWNEKLFF. Written as DNA, the CDR3 is TGTGCCAGCAGTTCTACAGCCCTTTGGAATGAAAAACTGTTTTTT.

The chain employs TRBV21-1 and TRBJ2-1; TRBD1 reflects the table's D call only, with no check against the DNA. TRBV21-1 is a pseudogene locus. The CDR3 sequence is 16 residues long. The CDR3 region has the DNA TGTGCCAGCAGCAATACCGACAGGAGCTCCTACAATGAGCAGTTCTTC. Its translation: CASSNTDRSSYNEQFF.

This chain uses TRBV11-2 with TRBJ1-1; no definite D call. V lost 3 bases and J lost 2, with 7 bases in between. There are 13 residues in the CDR3. Germline lookup yields CDR1 SGHAT and CDR2 FQNNGV. This CDR3 reads CASSLEINTEAFF. The CDR3 bases are TGTGCCAGCAGCTTGGAAATCAACACTGAAGCTTTCTTT.

V and J are TRBV5-4 and TRBJ2-3; 9 bases map to TRBD2. Per germline, CDR1 SGHNT and CDR2 YYREEE (reference sequence). The CDR3 totals 16 residues. Losses at the gene ends were 4 bases for V and 2 bases for J; bases not matched to a gene: 8. CDR3 in amino acids: CASSTPSGANTDTQYF. The CDR3 region has the DNA TGTGCCAGCAGCACCCCTAGCGGGGCAAACACAGATACGCAGTATTTT.

The chain recombines TRBV5-5 with TRBJ2-3; the D is unclear. The length of the CDR3 is 15 residues. The germline gives CDR1 SGHKS, CDR2 YYEKEE (reference sequence). Trimming left V 0 bases short and J 3 bases short, with 11 bases between. The DNA for the CDR3 is TGTGCCAGCAGCTTGGTCGCTACCCATACAGATACGCAGTATTTT. Residues: CASSLVATHTDTQYF.

The chain joins TRBV5-5 to TRBJ1-1, with D uncertain. CDR1 is SGHKS and CDR2 is YYEKEE in the germline V gene (reference sequence). The V end lost 0 bases, the J end lost 0 bases, and 3 bases lay between the germline ends. This CDR3 is built from 13 residues. The CDR3 DNA sequence: TGTGCCAGCAGCTTGGGCGTGAACACTGAAGCTTTCTTT. Amino acid sequence: CASSLGVNTEAFF. The full variable domain, completed using reference TRBV5-5 and TRBJ1-1, is DAGVTQSPTHLIKTRGQQVTLRCSPISGHKSVSWYQQVLGQGPQFIFQYYEKEERGRGNFPDRFSARQFPNYSSELNVNALLLGDSALYLCASSLGVNTEAFFGQGTRLTVV.

This chain joins TRBV19 and TRBJ2-2, with TRBD1 identical over 8 bases. CDR3 length equals 15 residues. The V segment lost 6 bases and the J segment 6 bases; nucleotides outside the gene matches: 9. CDR1 LNHDA and CDR2 SQIVND come from the germline V gene (reference sequence). This CDR3 is CASSRQGLGAGELFF. DNA for the CDR3: TGTGCCAGTAGCCGACAGGGGTTGGGGGCCGGGGAGCTGTTTTTT.

A remark on this clone: An end of the junction differs from the germline gene, which may be a read error. The chain has TRBV7-2 and TRBJ1-2; D uncertain. Germline V lookup: CDR1 SGHTA, CDR2 FQGNSA. The CDR3 is made up of 12 amino acids. The CDR3 region is CASSSRSGHPLF. CDR3 coding DNA: TGTGCCAGCAGCTCCCGTTCCGGGCACCCGCTTTTC.

This chain connects TRBV7-9 to TRBJ1-2; possibly TRBD1 for D (6 bases). This CDR3 comprises 17 residues. CDR1 SEHNR and CDR2 FQNEAQ come from the germline V gene (reference sequence). The V and J ends lost 2 bases and 4 bases respectively, with 20 bases between them. The CDR3 loop reads CASSLNGGVRASYGYTF. As DNA, the CDR3 is TGTGCCAGCAGCTTAAACGGGGGCGTTAGGGCCAGCTATGGCTACACCTTC.

The chain carries TRBV5-4 and TRBJ2-5; no clear D. Germline lookup yields CDR1 SGHNT and CDR2 YYREEE (reference sequence). Trimming took off 4 bases at V and 5 bases at J, with 6 bases between the two ends. The CDR3 contains 11 residues. CDR3 nucleotide sequence: TGTGCCAGCAGCCTGCGGGAGACCCAGTACTTC. It specifies CASSLRETQYF.

This chain connects TRBV9 to TRBJ2-3; 12 positions match TRBD2. The germline gives CDR1 SGDLS, CDR2 YYNGEE. Unmatched junction bases numbered 5, after V lost 4 bases and J lost 2 bases. There are 16 residues in the CDR3. CDR3 protein: CASSPRTSGTTDTQYF. Here the CDR3 DNA reads TGTGCCAGCAGCCCCCGGACTAGCGGGACCACAGATACGCAGTATTTT.

The rearrangement links TRBV7-8 to TRBJ2-3; D gene uncertain. V shed 5 bases and J shed 2 bases, with 23 bases lying between them. The CDR3 consists of 18 residues. Germline V gene lookup returns CDR1 SGHVS and CDR2 FQNEAQ. The CDR3 loop is CASSVQEVDFSSTDTQYF. The CDR3, as DNA: TGTGCCAGCAGCGTACAAGAAGTCGACTTTAGTTCCACAGATACGCAGTATTTT.

This sequence joins TRBV2 and TRBJ1-5, with TRBD1 matching over 7 bases. Per the germline V gene, CDR1 is SNHLY and CDR2 is FYNNEI. This CDR3 has 16 amino acids. J lost 0 bases, V lost 6 bases, and 8 bases had no gene match. CDR3 bases: TGTGCCAGCAGCTACAGGGGACGGGATAGCAATCAGCCCCAGCATTTT. This sequence encodes CASSYRGRDSNQPQHF.

The chain joins TRBV6-6 to TRBJ2-7; 8 bases are shared with TRBD1. J gave up 6 bases and V 0 bases, and 1 base lay outside the gene matches. Looked up from germline, CDR1 is MNHNY and CDR2 is SVGAGI (reference sequence). The CDR3 is made up of 13 amino acids. DNA of the CDR3: TGTGCCAGCAGTTACTCAACAGGGGGCGAGCAGTACTTC. Translating it yields CASSYSTGGEQYF.

The chain uses TRBV7-2 and TRBJ2-3, with 14 bases fitting TRBD2. This CDR3 has 16 amino acids. The junction had 4 bases not matched to a gene; V was cut back by 1 base and J by 7 bases. The germline gives CDR1 SGHTA, CDR2 FQGNSA. Here the CDR3 reads CASSLEGTSGGNTQYF. Written as DNA, the CDR3 is TGTGCCAGCAGCTTAGAAGGGACTAGCGGGGGAAATACGCAGTATTTT.

The J gene is TRBJ1-1, the V gene TRBV7-2, with D hard to call. Germline V CDR1 and CDR2: SGHTA, FQGNSA. Trimming shortened V by 2 bases and J by 0 bases, and 7 bases separated the two germline ends. The CDR3 is 14 amino acids. CDR3 protein: CASSLSQLNTEAFF. In nucleotides, the CDR3 is TGTGCCAGCAGCTTATCACAGTTGAACACTGAAGCTTTCTTT.

V is TRBV28 and J is TRBJ2-7; D possibly corresponds to TRBD1 (7 bases). Deletions cut 5 bases from V and 4 bases from J, with 18 bases between. Germline loops: CDR1 MDHEN, CDR2 SYDVKM. The CDR3 covers 15 residues. As DNA, the CDR3 is TGTGCCAGCAGTGGAACCAATCAGGGGGGATACGAGCAGTACTTC. Protein product: CASSGTNQGGYEQYF.

In this sample, this clone turned up once. The chain is built from TRBV10-3 and TRBJ1-1, with 7 bases identical to TRBD1. The germline V gene has CDR1 ENHRY and CDR2 SYGVKD. There are 16 residues in the CDR3. Losses at the gene ends were 6 bases for V and 0 bases for J; bases not matched to a gene: 10. CDR3: CAIRGDRNNMNTEAFF. DNA of the CDR3: TGTGCCATCAGGGGGGACAGAAATAACATGAACACTGAAGCTTTCTTT.